This section outlines one T cell receptor beta chain sequence together with its context. This CDR3 has 14 residues. Germline loops: CDR1 SQVTM, CDR2 ANQGSEA. The record originates from a study of CXCR3-negative and CXCR3-positive naive CD8 T cells. UMI-labeled TRB cDNA libraries were prepared by 5' RACE. From the 5' RACE reads, TCRdb lists one entry per CDR3 protein and no DNA. The sample holds 5,000 to 6,500 distinct CDR3 sequences. The V gene is TRBV29-1, the J gene TRBJ2-3; TCRdb outputs TRBD1, but without DNA this stays unchecked. Sequenced material: naive CXCR3- CD8+ T cells from blood. Subset denoted: CD45RO-CCR7+CD27+CD95- naive CD8+ T cells lacking CXCR3 (TNR3-). This receptor was identified in a human donor in good health. Some clones in this sample may be carry-over from other donors' samples. The chain's CDR3 is CSVEDRGLTDTQYF.